What follows are 9 T cell receptor beta chains derived from one specimen sequenced in a study of PD-L1 blockade in urothelial cancer. TCRdb's table, derived via immunoSEQ multiplex PCR, lists solely in-frame clones and lacks some. The sample yields around 70,000 clones, 75% to 90% seen once. As to time point: pretreatment peripheral blood. The sequencing used PBMCs, collected around atezolizumab (anti-PD-L1) treatment. These receptors all stem from a man between 65 and 85 years old with urothelial cancer.

In DNA form, the CDR3 reads TGTGCCAGCAGTCCCTCGACAGGTAATCGGTACAATGAGCAGTTCTTC. Amino acids: CASSPSTGNRYNEQFF. This chain joins TRBV27 and TRBJ2-1; possibly TRBD1 for D (6 bases). V was shortened by 5 bases and J by 4 bases, with 18 bases between the two germline ends. The CDR3 consists of 16 residues. Germline values: CDR1 MNHEY, CDR2 SMNVEV (reference sequence).

The chain links TRBV7-9 to TRBJ2-1, with no clear D. The length of the CDR3 is 14 residues. V dropped 2 bases and J dropped 9 bases, with 14 bases sitting between them. Germline assignment: CDR1 SEHNR and CDR2 FQNEAQ (reference sequence). CDR3 coding DNA: TGTGCCAGCAGCTTACCGGGTATCGGCGGTGAGCAGTTCTTC. Its protein product is CASSLPGIGGEQFF.

The chain joins TRBV5-4 to TRBJ2-7; TRBD1 agrees at 8 bases. There are 16 residues in the CDR3. Germline CDR1 and CDR2: SGHNT and YYREEE (reference sequence). Trimming cost V 4 bases and J 0 bases; bases outside gene matches: 9. CDR3 region: CASSRGGQGNSYEQYF. The CDR3 DNA follows: TGTGCCAGCAGCCGTGGAGGACAGGGCAACTCCTACGAGCAGTACTTC.

The genes are TRBV5-4 and TRBJ1-1, with 9 bases that match TRBD1. CDR1 is SGHNT and CDR2 is YYREEE in the germline V gene (reference sequence). The ends lost 2 bases at V and 5 bases at J; junction bases unmatched: 4. There are 14 residues in the CDR3. The CDR3 protein is CASSFDRGYTEAFF. Written as DNA, the CDR3 is TGTGCCAGCAGCTTCGACAGGGGGTATACTGAAGCTTTCTTT.

As DNA, the CDR3 is TGTGCCAGCAGCTTGGCGGGTACAGAGACCCAGTACTTC. Protein: CASSLAGTETQYF. The chain employs TRBV5-4 and TRBJ2-5; D remains ambiguous. V lost 0 bases, J lost 4 bases, and 7 bases lay in between. The CDR3 is 13 residues long. Germline V lookup: CDR1 SGHNT, CDR2 YYREEE (reference sequence). Variable domain in full (rest from reference TRBV5-4 and TRBJ2-5): ETGVTQSPTHLIKTRGQQVTLRCSSQSGHNTVSWYQQALGQGPQFIFQYYREEENGRGNFPPRFSGLQFPNYSSELNVNALELDDSALYLCASSLAGTETQYFGPGTRLLVL.

J is TRBJ2-5 and V is TRBV27; TRBD1 matches 11 bases. V was clipped by 3 bases and J by 2 bases; unmatched bases: 11. Germline V gene data show CDR1 as MNHEY and CDR2 as SMNVEV (reference sequence). The CDR3 is 18 amino acids. The CDR3 sequence is CASSLLRGQGDYQETQYF. The CDR3 nucleotides read TGTGCCAGCAGTTTGCTCCGGGGACAGGGGGACTATCAAGAGACCCAGTACTTC.

J is TRBJ2-2 and V is TRBV28; TRBD1 might be the D (6 bases). The CDR3 is 16 residues long. Germline V gene lookup returns CDR1 MDHEN and CDR2 SYDVKM. V lost 3 bases, J lost 2 bases, and 13 bases lay in between. The DNA for the CDR3 is TGTGCCAGCAGTTTTGGGGGCAGCTTAAACACCGGGGAGCTGTTTTTT. Amino acid sequence: CASSFGGSLNTGELFF.

The gene calls are TRBV30 and TRBJ2-5, with 9 bases identical to TRBD2. The CDR3 totals 15 residues. V was clipped by 1 base and J by 1 base; unmatched bases: 4. Per the germline V gene, CDR1 is GTSNPN and CDR2 is SVGIG (reference sequence). The chain's CDR3 is CAWSGVGLAQETQYF. The CDR3 bases are TGTGCCTGGAGTGGTGTGGGACTAGCCCAAGAGACCCAGTACTTC.

This chain links TRBV7-3 with TRBJ2-3, with 7 bases that match TRBD2. Germline V gives CDR1 SGHTA, CDR2 FQGTGA. V was clipped by 5 bases and J by 2 bases; unmatched bases: 1. The CDR3 spans 13 residues. The CDR3 DNA reads TGTGCCAGCAGCCGGGACTACACAGATACGCAGTATTTT. This sequence encodes CASSRDYTDTQYF.